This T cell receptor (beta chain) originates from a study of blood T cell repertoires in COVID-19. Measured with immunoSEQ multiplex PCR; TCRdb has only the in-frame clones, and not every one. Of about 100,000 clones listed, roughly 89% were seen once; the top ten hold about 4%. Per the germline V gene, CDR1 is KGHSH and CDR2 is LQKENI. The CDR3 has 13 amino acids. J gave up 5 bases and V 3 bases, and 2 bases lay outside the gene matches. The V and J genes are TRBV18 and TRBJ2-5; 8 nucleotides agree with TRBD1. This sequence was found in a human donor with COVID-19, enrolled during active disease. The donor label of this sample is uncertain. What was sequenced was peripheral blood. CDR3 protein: CASSPGQDETQYF. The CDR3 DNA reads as TGTGCCAGCTCACCGGGACAGGACGAGACCCAGTACTTC.